The 25 T cell receptor beta chains listed next were all sequenced from one sample in a study of T cells in localized non-small cell lung cancer. Clones were read by immunoSEQ multiplex PCR, and TCRdb kept only the in-frame ones, dropping some. The sample lists 58,000 or so clones, around 90% occurring once. The sequences come from peripheral blood, collected before any cancer treatment. The receptors come from a woman aged 40-75 years with stage I lung adenocarcinoma.

The genes are TRBV4-1 and TRBJ1-1; D gene uncertain. Germline V CDR1 and CDR2: MGHRA, YSYEKL. The CDR3 length is 14 residues. With 0 bases removed from V and 4 bases from J, the gap between germline ends came to 9 bases. The CDR3 DNA reads TGCGCCAGCAGCCAAGATCAAGGGTTCACTGAAGCTTTCTTT. Protein sequence: CASSQDQGFTEAFF.

The chain couples TRBV28 to TRBJ2-7; 7 positions agree with TRBD1. This CDR3 region has 15 residues. The V and J ends lost 2 bases and 0 bases, in that order; junction bases with no gene match: 4. CDR1 is MDHEN and CDR2 is SYDVKM in the germline V gene. The CDR3, as DNA: TGTGCCAGCAGTTTAGGGGACAGAGACTCCTACGAGCAGTACTTC. Encoded protein: CASSLGDRDSYEQYF.

The chain couples TRBV9 to TRBJ1-3; D might be TRBD1 (6 bases). V lost 0 bases to trimming and J lost 0 bases, with 10 bases between them. The CDR3 spans 16 residues. Germline assignment: CDR1 SGDLS and CDR2 YYNGEE. The CDR3 is CASSVGGGYSGNTIYF. DNA for the CDR3: TGTGCCAGCAGCGTAGGTGGGGGCTACTCTGGAAACACCATATATTTT.

This chain links TRBV28 with TRBJ1-2; D gene unclear. V lost 3 bases to trimming and J lost 2 bases, with 10 bases between them. Germline lookup yields CDR1 MDHEN and CDR2 SYDVKM. The CDR3 is 14 amino acids. DNA of the CDR3: TGTGCCAGCAGTTTGTCCTCAGCCAACTATGGCTACACCTTC. Translating gives CASSLSSANYGYTF.

The chain recombines TRBV5-5 with TRBJ2-3; 8 bases map to TRBD2. The CDR3 spans 14 residues. The V segment lost 3 bases and the J segment 5 bases; nucleotides outside the gene matches: 5. Germline-derived CDR1 and CDR2 are SGHKS and YYEKEE (reference sequence). CDR3 sequence reads: CASSSGLAIDTQYF. CDR3 in DNA: TGTGCCAGCAGCTCAGGACTAGCAATAGATACGCAGTATTTT. Looking up the rest from reference TRBV5-5 and TRBJ2-3 gives the full variable domain: DAGVTQSPTHLIKTRGQQVTLRCSPISGHKSVSWYQQVLGQGPQFIFQYYEKEERGRGNFPDRFSARQFPNYSSELNVNALLLGDSALYLCASSSGLAIDTQYFGPGTRLTVL.

The gene calls are TRBV2 and TRBJ2-1; TRBD1 is a possible D gene (6 bases). This CDR3 region has 11 residues. Germline V CDR1 and CDR2: SNHLY, FYNNEI. CDR3 sequence: CGMGQDNEQFF. DNA of the CDR3: TGTGGGATGGGACAAGACAATGAGCAGTTCTTC.

This rearrangement joins TRBV7-3 to TRBJ2-1; tentative D call: TRBD2 (6 bases). The V end was cut by 5 bases, the J end by 10 bases, with 21 bases between. Germline V CDR1 and CDR2: SGHTA, FQGTGA. The CDR3 runs to 15 residues. The CDR3 DNA is TGTGCCAGCAGCCCCCGGAGGGCCACGGAGAGGGAGCAGTTCTTC. This translates into CASSPRRATEREQFF. The full variable domain, completed using reference TRBV7-3 and TRBJ2-1, is GAGVSQTPSNKVTEKGKYVELRCDPISGHTALYWYRQSLGQGPEFLIYFQGTGAADDSGLPNDRFFAVRPEGSVSTLKIQRTERGDSAVYLCASSPRRATEREQFFGPGTRLTVL.

The rearrangement links TRBV27 to TRBJ2-4; D is unresolved. The CDR3 is 14 amino acids. Germline V gene sequence: CDR1 MNHEY, CDR2 SMNVEV (reference sequence). The V end was cut by 3 bases, the J end by 9 bases, with 15 bases between. The CDR3 is CASSFAVGGRIQYF. In DNA form, the CDR3 reads TGTGCCAGCAGTTTCGCCGTGGGTGGGCGCATTCAGTACTTC.

The chain has TRBV19 and TRBJ1-5; D possibly corresponds to TRBD1 (5 bases). CDR1 LNHDA and CDR2 SQIVND come from the germline V gene (reference sequence). CDR3 size: 16 residues. Trimming left V 3 bases short and J 2 bases short, with 14 bases between. The CDR3 DNA reads TGTGCCAGTAGTATGACCCTGGGGGGGGGCAATCAGCCCCAGCATTTT. It yields the protein CASSMTLGGGNQPQHF.

The chain employs TRBV27 and TRBJ2-5; TRBD1 might be the D (6 bases). There are 15 residues in the CDR3. Germline V lookup: CDR1 MNHEY, CDR2 SMNVEV (reference sequence). Trimming left V 2 bases short and J 0 bases short, with 10 bases between. The CDR3 protein is CASSLQRGNQETQYF. CDR3 nucleotides: TGTGCCAGCAGTTTACAGAGGGGGAACCAAGAGACCCAGTACTTC.

The rearrangement joins TRBV7-8 to TRBJ1-4, with D tentatively TRBD1 (6 bases). V lost 5 bases to trimming and J lost 8 bases, with 15 bases between them. The CDR3 consists of 14 residues. From germline, CDR1 is SGHVS and CDR2 FQNEAQ. The CDR3 region is CASSPDSVGEKLFF. CDR3 sequence (DNA): TGTGCCAGCAGCCCGGACAGCGTTGGGGAAAAACTGTTTTTT.

This chain links TRBV29-1 with TRBJ1-1, with D tentatively TRBD1 (6 bases). Germline-derived CDR1 and CDR2 are SQVTM and ANQGSEA. The CDR3 length is 12 residues. Trimming stripped 4 bases from V and 1 base from J, with 7 bases between. The CDR3 loop reads CSVVGGNTEAFF. Here the CDR3 DNA reads TGCAGCGTTGTAGGGGGGAACACTGAAGCTTTCTTT.

This clone came up once. The gene calls are TRBV12-5 and TRBJ1-5, with D unclear. This CDR3 is 18 amino acids long. Germline loops: CDR1 LGHNT, CDR2 FRNRAP. Between the trimmed V and J ends, which lost 0 bases and 2 bases, there was a span of 17 bases. Written as DNA, the CDR3 is TGTGCTAGTGGTTTGGTGGACGCGCCGGGGTTTGGCAATCAGCCCCAGCATTTT. Amino acid sequence: CASGLVDAPGFGNQPQHF.

This chain links TRBV19 with TRBJ2-1; D might be TRBD2 (6 bases). Trimming cost V 1 base and J 2 bases, with 9 bases left between them. There are 15 residues in the CDR3. Germline values: CDR1 LNHDA, CDR2 SQIVND (reference sequence). CDR3 amino acids: CASSIVAETYNEQFF. The DNA of the CDR3 is TGTGCCAGTAGTATAGTAGCGGAGACCTACAATGAGCAGTTCTTC.

CDR3 DNA: TGCGCCAGCAGCCACCCCGACAGGGAAATTCAGCCCCAGCATTTT. This sequence encodes CASSHPDREIQPQHF. This chain links TRBV4-1 with TRBJ1-5, with TRBD1 matching over 7 bases. Per germline, CDR1 MGHRA and CDR2 YSYEKL. The CDR3 is made up of 15 amino acids. The ends lost 3 bases at V and 6 bases at J; junction bases unmatched: 8.

J is TRBJ2-3 and V is TRBV6-1; perhaps TRBD2 as D (5 bases). Between the trimmed V and J ends, which lost 2 bases and 4 bases, there was a span of 16 bases. The germline CDR1 and CDR2 sequences are MNHNS and SASEGT. The CDR3 has 16 residues. CDR3 DNA: TGTGCCAGCAGTGAAACGGGGAATTACGGGTCAGATACGCAGTATTTT. Protein: CASSETGNYGSDTQYF.

This clone came up a few times. The J gene is TRBJ1-5, the V gene TRBV7-3; D is uncertain. V was pared by 1 base and J by 10 bases, with 11 bases between. The CDR3 contains 13 residues. Per germline, CDR1 SGHTA and CDR2 FQGTGA. The CDR3 coding sequence is TGTGCCAGCAGCTTAAGTTCGGCCGGCCCCCAGCATTTT. Amino acids: CASSLSSAGPQHF.

The chain couples TRBV4-3 to TRBJ1-4; D gene ambiguous. V was clipped by 0 bases and J by 0 bases, with 8 bases between them. This CDR3 contains 16 residues. In germline, CDR1 is LGHNA, CDR2 YSLEER. CDR3 sequence reads: CASSQDRETTNEKLFF. In DNA, the CDR3 is TGCGCCAGCAGCCAAGACCGGGAGACAACTAATGAAAAACTGTTTTTT.

The chain is built from TRBV2 and TRBJ1-2; 9 positions agree with TRBD1. V lost 5 bases and J lost 5; bases outside the gene matches: 9. From germline, CDR1 is SNHLY and CDR2 FYNNEI. CDR3 length: 15 amino acids. As DNA, the CDR3 is TGTGCCAGCAGTAAACTGGCGGGACAGGGATATGGCTACACCTTC. This encodes CASSKLAGQGYGYTF.

V gene TRBV10-3 combines with J gene TRBJ2-7, with 7 bases matching TRBD1. Germline CDR1 and CDR2: ENHRY and SYGVKD. The CDR3 sequence is 15 residues long. The V gene end was trimmed by 0 bases and the J gene end by 0 bases; junction bases not matched to a gene: 2. The DNA of the CDR3 is TGTGCCATCAGTGAGTCGGGGGACAGCTCCTACGAGCAGTACTTC. Protein: CAISESGDSSYEQYF.

This sequence joins TRBV7-2 and TRBJ2-5; D remains unclear. The CDR3 spans 13 residues. Trimming pared 5 bases from V and 3 bases from J, leaving 10 bases between. Per the germline V gene, CDR1 is SGHTA and CDR2 is FQGNSA. CDR3 sequence: CASSHWVEETQYF. The CDR3 DNA reads TGTGCCAGCAGCCACTGGGTGGAAGAGACCCAGTACTTC.

This chain joins TRBV28 and TRBJ2-3, with 7 bases matching TRBD2. The V gene's germline CDR1 is MDHEN and CDR2 SYDVKM. This CDR3 is built from 16 residues. Trimming took 3 bases from V and 4 from J; bases not matched to a gene: 10. The DNA for the CDR3 is TGTGCCAGCAGTTTGGCGGGACTACATGGGGCAGATACGCAGTATTTT. This gives the protein CASSLAGLHGADTQYF.

The chain combines TRBV7-6 with TRBJ2-7; D remains ambiguous. The CDR3 spans 15 residues. With 1 base removed from V and 1 base from J, the gap between germline ends came to 11 bases. The V gene's germline CDR1 is SGHVS and CDR2 FNYEAQ. The CDR3 nucleotides read TGTGCCAGCAGCTTAGTATATACGGGTTCCTACGAGCAGTACTTC. It is translated as CASSLVYTGSYEQYF.

The chain has TRBV7-2 and TRBJ1-1, with D possibly matching TRBD1 (5 bases). In germline, CDR1 is SGHTA, CDR2 FQGNSA. V was clipped by 4 bases and J by 3 bases, with 21 bases between them. The CDR3 consists of 17 residues. The CDR3 nucleotides are TGTGCCAGCAGCTACCACCCGTCTGGGGCAGCCTACACTGAAGCTTTCTTT. Its protein is CASSYHPSGAAYTEAFF. The whole variable domain, filled in from reference TRBV7-2 and TRBJ1-1, reads GAGVSQSPSNKVTEKGKDVELRCDPISGHTALYWYRQSLGQGLEFLIYFQGNSAPDKSGLPSDRFSAERTGGSVSTLTIQRTQQEDSAVYLCASSYHPSGAAYTEAFFGQGTRLTVV.

V gene TRBV28 combines with J gene TRBJ2-7, with a weak D call TRBD2 (5 bases). CDR1 and CDR2 from the germline V gene are MDHEN and SYDVKM. V dropped 2 bases and J dropped 3 bases, with 11 bases sitting between them. The CDR3 contains 14 residues. The CDR3 protein is CASSLRTVDYEQYF. DNA for the CDR3: TGTGCCAGCAGTTTAAGGACTGTCGACTACGAGCAGTACTTC. Supplemented by reference TRBV28 and TRBJ2-7, the full variable domain reads DVKVTQSSRYLVKRTGEKVFLECVQDMDHENMFWYRQDPGLGLRLIYFSYDVKMKEKGDIPEGYSVSREKKERFSLILESASTNQTSMYLCASSLRTVDYEQYFGPGTRLTVT.